A selection of T cell receptor beta chains follows, all from one sample in a study of identical twins. TCRdb independently ran MiXCR on the 5' RACE reads; one entry per CDR3 protein. This table has about 260,000 distinct CDR3 sequences, roughly 7% appearing once. The same specimen was also included in a second study, on yellow fever vaccine responses in identical twins.

Sequenced: memory (CD45RO+) T cells sorted from blood. These receptors came from a woman in her late teens or twenties in good health. The CDR3 runs from the conserved cysteine through the conserved F or W. D genes are given only for firm matches. Expanded clones are given a class, and other clones once, few, many or no size at all.

size	J	D	V	DNA	CDR3
few	TRBJ2-1	TRBD2	TRBV3-1	TGTGCCAGCAGGGCGGGGGGGCCCTACAATGAGCAGTTCTTC	CASRAGGPYNEQFF
many	TRBJ2-2	.	TRBV10-3	TGTGCCATCGGGGAAGAGAACTCTAACACCGGGGAGCTGTTTTTT	CAIGEENSNTGELFF
.	TRBJ2-1	TRBD2	TRBV4-1	TGCGCCAGCAGCCGAATACCGGGACTAGGCCGCGATGAGCAGTTCTTC	CASSRIPGLGRDEQFF
few	TRBJ2-5	.	TRBV5-1	TGCGCCAGCAGCCCCGACAGGTCCTTCGGAGAGACCCAGTACTTC	CASSPDRSFGETQYF
many	TRBJ1-3	TRBD1	TRBV15	TGTGCCACCAGCAGAGGGGCAGGGGGTGACAACACCATATATTTT	CATSRGAGGDNTIYF
.	TRBJ2-3	.	TRBV2	TGTGCCAGCAGGTCCGGTGGGGGTGGTGAAGATACGCAGTATTTT	CASRSGGGGEDTQYF
.	TRBJ2-1	.	TRBV10-3	TGTGCCATCGGTTACAGATACAATGAGCAGTTCTTC	CAIGYRYNEQFF
many	TRBJ2-1	.	TRBV29-1	TGCAGCGTTCCAAGACGGGATGAGCAGTTCTTC	CSVPRRDEQFF
.	TRBJ1-1	.	TRBV29-1	TGCAGCGTCAACCCAATGAACACTGAAGCTTTCTTT	CSVNPMNTEAFF
many	TRBJ1-6	.	TRBV12-3/TRBV12-4	TGTGCCAGCAGTTTAGCGAGTGGGCAGGATGGCTCACCCCTCCACTTT	CASSLASGQDGSPLHF
.	TRBJ2-1	.	TRBV19	TGTGCCAGTAGTATTTCCAGGGCCGGGAGCTCCTACAATGAGCAGTTCTTC	CASSISRAGSSYNEQFF
.	TRBJ2-1	TRBD1	TRBV3-1	TGTGCCAGCAGCCAAGGACAGGGGCGCGGGGATGAGCAGTTCTTC	CASSQGQGRGDEQFF
many	TRBJ2-5	TRBD1	TRBV5-1	TGCGCCAGCAGGGGGGACAGTCAAGCCCAGTACTTC	CASRGDSQAQYF
many	TRBJ1-2	TRBD1	TRBV15	TGTGCCACCAGCATTCCGGGACAGGGGGCAGGAGGCTACACCTTC	CATSIPGQGAGGYTF
many	TRBJ2-2	.	TRBV4-1	TGCGCCAGCAGCCCCCAACCCCAAGGGGAGCTGTTTTTT	CASSPQPQGELFF
many	TRBJ1-1	TRBD1	TRBV6-1	TGTGCCAGCAGTCCCCTATGGGTTAGGGGGCAGAACACTGAAGCTTTCTTT	CASSPLWVRGQNTEAFF
.	TRBJ2-6	.	TRBV5-5	TGTGCCAGCAGCCGGGACATGAACTCTGGGGCCAACGTCCTGACTTTC	CASSRDMNSGANVLTF
few	TRBJ2-2	.	TRBV7-2	TGTGCCAGCAGCTTTAATGGAGGGTTCACCGGGGAGCTGTTTTTT	CASSFNGGFTGELFF
many	TRBJ2-1	TRBD2	TRBV10-3	TGTGCCATCAGTAGGACTAGCGGAGGCAATGAGCAGTTCTTC	CAISRTSGGNEQFF
many	TRBJ2-2	TRBD1	TRBV9	TGTGCCAGCGAGCGAGACAGGGGGCGGGGAGCGAACACCGGGGAGCTGTTTTTT	CASERDRGRGANTGELFF
few	TRBJ2-1	TRBD2	TRBV20-1	TGCAGTGCTAGAGCCGCGGGGGGGTGGAATGAGCAGTTCTTC	CSARAAGGWNEQFF
.	TRBJ1-1	TRBD1	TRBV10-3	TGTGCCATCACCGGACAGGGAATGAACACTGAAGCTTTCTTT	CAITGQGMNTEAFF
many	TRBJ2-6	TRBD2	TRBV29-1	TGCAGCGTTGGAAGCGGGGCTCCTGGGGCCAACGTCCTGACTTTC	CSVGSGAPGANVLTF
many	TRBJ1-6	TRBD1	TRBV12-3/TRBV12-4	TGTGCCAGCAGCCAGGACAGGGGATCACCCCTCCACTTT	CASSQDRGSPLHF
many	TRBJ2-2	TRBD1	TRBV12-3/TRBV12-4	TGTGCCAGCCGCCAAGGACAGGGAGTCTCCGGGGAGCTGTTTTTT	CASRQGQGVSGELFF
.	TRBJ2-7	TRBD1	TRBV28	TGTGCCAGCAGTTTTCCTGGACAGGGGGCTTACGAGCAGTACTTC	CASSFPGQGAYEQYF
.	TRBJ1-6	.	TRBV6-5	TGTGCCAGCAGTTACGGGAACAATAATTCACCCCTCCACTTT	CASSYGNNNSPLHF
few	TRBJ2-5	.	TRBV12-3/TRBV12-4	TGTGCCAGCAGTTTGATAGTTGGGGGTTCGGAGACCCAGTACTTC	CASSLIVGGSETQYF
many	TRBJ2-1	TRBD2	TRBV29-1	TGCAGCTTTGGACTAGCGGGAGAGCATGAGCAGTTCTTC	CSFGLAGEHEQFF
.	TRBJ2-5	TRBD1	TRBV12-3/TRBV12-4	TGTGCCAGCAGTTTATCTTGGGACAGGAGAAAGACCCAGTACTTC	CASSLSWDRRKTQYF
many	TRBJ1-5	.	TRBV6-1	TGTGCCAGCGCCCTCGGGGGGGACGGCAATCAGCCCCAGCATTTT	CASALGGDGNQPQHF
few	TRBJ1-4	.	TRBV10-3	TGTGCCATCAGTGAAGCGGGACGGATTAATGAAAAACTGTTTTTT	CAISEAGRINEKLFF
many	TRBJ2-5	.	TRBV12-3/TRBV12-4	TGTGCCAGCAGTGACCCCATTGAGACCCAGTACTTC	CASSDPIETQYF
many	TRBJ1-1	TRBD1	TRBV20-1	TGCAGCGGAGGGACAGGGAATACTGAAGCTTTCTTT	CSGGTGNTEAFF
many	TRBJ1-5	TRBD1	TRBV11-1	TGTGCCAGCAGCTTAGCGCTAGGTAAATGGGACAGCCCCTCGGCCCAGCATTTT	CASSLALGKWDSPSAQHF
.	TRBJ2-7	TRBD2	TRBV19	TGTGCCAGTAGTAGGACTAGCGGGAGTAACGAGCAGTACTTC	CASSRTSGSNEQYF
few	TRBJ2-1	.	TRBV11-3	TGTGCCAGCAGCTTAGCCCCTGGTGAAGAGCAGTTCTTC	CASSLAPGEEQFF
.	TRBJ1-2	.	TRBV7-9	TGTGCCAGCAGCCCCTTAGGGGTCGAAAACTATGGCTACACCTTC	CASSPLGVENYGYTF
many	TRBJ2-2	.	TRBV5-1	TGCGCCAGCAGCTGGGGAGCTAACACCGGGGAGCTGTTTTTT	CASSWGANTGELFF
many	TRBJ2-1	TRBD2	TRBV6-1	TGTGCCAGCAGACCCCGACTAGCGGGAGATCTCAATGAGCAGTTCTTC	CASRPRLAGDLNEQFF
many	TRBJ2-1	.	TRBV10-3	TGTGCCATCAGTGAGTCCGGGGCCCGCTCCTACAATGAGCAGTTCTTC	CAISESGARSYNEQFF
many	TRBJ1-6	TRBD1	TRBV12-3/TRBV12-4	TGTGCCAGCAGTACCTCCGGGACAGGTTTGGGTTCACCCCTCCACTTT	CASSTSGTGLGSPLHF
.	TRBJ1-2	.	TRBV4-2	TGTGCCAGCAGCCAAGTTTCGGTCGAACTCGGACAGACGATTGCAGGCTACACCTTC	CASSQVSVELGQTIAGYTF
.	TRBJ2-1	.	TRBV28	TGTGCCAGCAGTAGAAGGAATGAGCAGTTCTTC	CASSRRNEQFF
few	TRBJ1-2	TRBD1	TRBV7-8	TGTGCCAGCAGCTTAGTAGGGACAGGGACCTACACCTTC	CASSLVGTGTYTF
few	TRBJ2-3	.	TRBV7-9	TGTGCCAGCAGCTTGGGGTCTGGAACGCAGTATTTT	CASSLGSGTQYF
many	TRBJ2-5	.	TRBV10-3	TGTGCCATCAGTGACAGGGAGACCCAGTACTTC	CAISDRETQYF
many	TRBJ2-1	TRBD2	TRBV2	TGTGCCAGCGGGAGCGGGGGGCCGGAGCAGTTCTTC	CASGSGGPEQFF
.	TRBJ2-2	.	TRBV20-1	TGCAGTGCTAGAGATGCAGGGACGGTGAACACCGGGGAGCTGTTTTTT	CSARDAGTVNTGELFF
.	TRBJ2-3	TRBD2	TRBV6-2/TRBV6-3	TGTGCCAGCAGTAACGACCGCGGGGGGGCCCAGCATACGCAGTATTTT	CASSNDRGGAQHTQYF
few	TRBJ2-1	.	TRBV7-8	TGTGCCAGCAGCTTAGGGGCCAGAAACCTTAATGAGCAGTTCTTC	CASSLGARNLNEQFF
many	TRBJ2-2	.	TRBV4-2	TGTGCCAGCAGCCAAGTGAGCCTCTGGTCCGGGGAGCTGTTTTTT	CASSQVSLWSGELFF
.	TRBJ1-2	TRBD1	TRBV11-2	TGTGCCAGCAGCGGTAACAGGGGGCGCGTCTATGGCTACACCTTC	CASSGNRGRVYGYTF
.	TRBJ1-3	.	TRBV7-6	TGTGCCAGCAGCCCCCAGTGGGGGGGAGGAAACACCATATATTTT	CASSPQWGGGNTIYF
few	TRBJ2-1	.	TRBV12-3/TRBV12-4	TGTGCCAGCAGCTCTAATCTGGCGGGCTTCTACAATGAGCAGTTCTTC	CASSSNLAGFYNEQFF
few	TRBJ2-7	.	TRBV24-1	TGTGCCACCAGTCCCGGTGGGAGTGTTGACGAGCAGTACTTC	CATSPGGSVDEQYF